The TCR beta chain under discussion was sequenced for a study of T cell repertoires in cytomegalovirus infection. Study details: In public TCR beta signatures, there were indications of both CMV infection and matching HLA type. Findings of the study overall: The ex vivo response was dominated by HLA-C-restricted CMV-specific TCR beta clonotypes.

Many counts were recorded for this clonotype. As yet, its antigen is unknown. Germline CDR1 and CDR2: SGHTA and FQGNSA. This CDR3 is built from 16 residues. The V gene end was trimmed by 1 base and the J gene end by 4 bases; junction bases not matched to a gene: 5. One entry per CDR3 protein results from TCRdb running MiXCR on the reads. There are fewer than 550,000 distinct CDR3 sequences in the sample; around 27% occur only once, and about 13% lies in the top ten. The chain is built from TRBV7-2 and TRBJ2-1; 9 nucleotides align to TRBD2. This clonotype originated in a human donor in good health (CMV status not recorded). Some clones in this sample may be carry-over from other donors' samples. Source material: PBMCs. The CDR3 region is CASSLGGSGGYNEQFF. In DNA form, the CDR3 reads TGTGCCAGCAGCTTAGGTGGTAGCGGGGGTTACAATGAGCAGTTCTTC.